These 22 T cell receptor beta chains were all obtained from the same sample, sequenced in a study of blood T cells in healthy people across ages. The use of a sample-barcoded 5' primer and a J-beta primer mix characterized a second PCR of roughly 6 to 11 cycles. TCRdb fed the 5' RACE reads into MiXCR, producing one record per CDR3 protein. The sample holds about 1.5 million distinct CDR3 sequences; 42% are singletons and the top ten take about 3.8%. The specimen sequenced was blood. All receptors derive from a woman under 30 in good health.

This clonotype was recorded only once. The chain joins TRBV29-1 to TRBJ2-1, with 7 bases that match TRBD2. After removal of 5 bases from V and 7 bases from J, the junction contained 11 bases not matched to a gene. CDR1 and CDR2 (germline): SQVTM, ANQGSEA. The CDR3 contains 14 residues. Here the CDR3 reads CSVTRPGGGNEQFF. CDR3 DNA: TGCAGCGTTACCCGACCGGGAGGAGGGAATGAGCAGTTCTTC.

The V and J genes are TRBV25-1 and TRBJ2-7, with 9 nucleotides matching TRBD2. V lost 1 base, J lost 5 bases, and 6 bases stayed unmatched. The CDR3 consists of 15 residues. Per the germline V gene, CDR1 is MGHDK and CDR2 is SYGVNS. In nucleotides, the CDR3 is TGTGCCAGCAGTGAATCGGGACTAGCAATCCACGAGCAGTACTTC. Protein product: CASSESGLAIHEQYF.

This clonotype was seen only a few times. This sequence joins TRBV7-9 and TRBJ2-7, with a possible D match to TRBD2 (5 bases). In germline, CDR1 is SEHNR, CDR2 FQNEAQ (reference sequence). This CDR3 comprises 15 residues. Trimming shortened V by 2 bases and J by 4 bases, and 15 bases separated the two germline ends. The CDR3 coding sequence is TGTGCCAGCAGCTTACCAGGACGAGCGGAATACGAGCAGTACTTC. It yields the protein CASSLPGRAEYEQYF.

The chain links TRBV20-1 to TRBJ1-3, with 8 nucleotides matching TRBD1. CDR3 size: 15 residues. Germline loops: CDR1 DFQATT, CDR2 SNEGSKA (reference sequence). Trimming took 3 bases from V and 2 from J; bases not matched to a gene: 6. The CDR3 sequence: CSASSGGAPGNTIYF. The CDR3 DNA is TGCAGTGCTAGTTCAGGGGGCGCCCCTGGAAACACCATATATTTT.

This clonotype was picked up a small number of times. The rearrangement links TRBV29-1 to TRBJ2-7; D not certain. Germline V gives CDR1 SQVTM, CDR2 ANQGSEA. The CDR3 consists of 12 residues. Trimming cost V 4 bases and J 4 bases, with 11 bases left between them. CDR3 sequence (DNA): TGCAGCGTTGTTGACATAGGGTACGAGCAGTACTTC. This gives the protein CSVVDIGYEQYF.

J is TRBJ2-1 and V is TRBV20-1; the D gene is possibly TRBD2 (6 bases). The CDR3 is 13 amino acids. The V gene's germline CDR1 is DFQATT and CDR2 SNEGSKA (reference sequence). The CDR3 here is CSATERVYNEQFF. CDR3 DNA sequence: TGCAGCGCAACTGAGCGGGTATACAATGAGCAGTTCTTC.

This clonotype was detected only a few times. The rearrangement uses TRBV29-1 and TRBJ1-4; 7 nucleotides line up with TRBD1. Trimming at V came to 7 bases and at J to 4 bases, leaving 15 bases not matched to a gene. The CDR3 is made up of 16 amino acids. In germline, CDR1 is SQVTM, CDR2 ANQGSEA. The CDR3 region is CSALARGMNYNEKLFF. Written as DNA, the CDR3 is TGCAGCGCCCTTGCCAGGGGGATGAACTATAATGAAAAACTGTTTTTT.

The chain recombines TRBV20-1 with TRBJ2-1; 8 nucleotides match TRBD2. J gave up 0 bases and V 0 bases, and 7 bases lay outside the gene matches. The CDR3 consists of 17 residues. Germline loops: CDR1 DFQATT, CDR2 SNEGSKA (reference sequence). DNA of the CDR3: TGCAGTGCTAGAGAGCCTAGACTAGCGAGCTCCTACAATGAGCAGTTCTTC. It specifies CSAREPRLASSYNEQFF.

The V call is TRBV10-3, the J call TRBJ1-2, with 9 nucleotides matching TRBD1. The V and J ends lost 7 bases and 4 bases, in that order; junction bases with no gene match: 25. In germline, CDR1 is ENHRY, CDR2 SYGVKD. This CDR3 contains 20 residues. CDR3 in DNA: TGTGCCATCAACACCCTACGTAAAGACCTTTCGGGACAGGGAGGCTATGGCTACACCTTC. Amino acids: CAINTLRKDLSGQGGYGYTF.

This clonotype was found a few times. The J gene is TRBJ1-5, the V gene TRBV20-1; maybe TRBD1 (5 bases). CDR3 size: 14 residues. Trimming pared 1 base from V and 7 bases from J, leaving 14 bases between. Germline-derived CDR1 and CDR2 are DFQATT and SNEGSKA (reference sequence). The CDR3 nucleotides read TGCAGTGCTAGAGGGGGGGGGGTAGGACAGCCCCAGCATTTT. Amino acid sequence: CSARGGGVGQPQHF.

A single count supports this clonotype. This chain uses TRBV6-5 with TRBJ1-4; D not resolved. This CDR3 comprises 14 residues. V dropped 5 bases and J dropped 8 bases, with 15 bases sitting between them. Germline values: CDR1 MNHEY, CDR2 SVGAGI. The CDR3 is CASSPDGVNEKLFF. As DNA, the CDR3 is TGTGCCAGCAGTCCCGATGGGGTTAACGAAAAACTGTTTTTT.

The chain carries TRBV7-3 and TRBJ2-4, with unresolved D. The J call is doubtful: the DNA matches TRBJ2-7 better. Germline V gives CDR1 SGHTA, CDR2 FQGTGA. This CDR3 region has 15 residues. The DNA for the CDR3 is TGTGCCAGCAGCTTAGATGTGACGCTACCCTACGAGCAGTACTTC. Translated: CASSLDVTLPYEQYF.

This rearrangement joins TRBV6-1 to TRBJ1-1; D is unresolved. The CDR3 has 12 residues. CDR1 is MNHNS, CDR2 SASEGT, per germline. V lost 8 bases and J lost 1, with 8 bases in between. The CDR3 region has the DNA TGTGCCAGCCTCCTCGGGAACACTGAAGCTTTCTTT. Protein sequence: CASLLGNTEAFF.

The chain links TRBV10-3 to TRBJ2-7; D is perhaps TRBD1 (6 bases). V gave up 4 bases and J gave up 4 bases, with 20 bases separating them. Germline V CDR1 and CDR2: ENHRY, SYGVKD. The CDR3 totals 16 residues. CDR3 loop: CAISGSRQVFGYEQYF. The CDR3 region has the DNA TGTGCCATCAGTGGATCCAGACAGGTCTTTGGATACGAGCAGTACTTC.

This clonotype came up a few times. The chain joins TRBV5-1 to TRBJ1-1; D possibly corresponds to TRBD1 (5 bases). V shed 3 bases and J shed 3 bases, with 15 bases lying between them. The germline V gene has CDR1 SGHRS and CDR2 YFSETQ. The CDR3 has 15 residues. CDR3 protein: CASSSFDGGHTEAFF. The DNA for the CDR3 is TGCGCCAGCAGCTCGTTCGACGGGGGTCACACTGAAGCTTTCTTT.

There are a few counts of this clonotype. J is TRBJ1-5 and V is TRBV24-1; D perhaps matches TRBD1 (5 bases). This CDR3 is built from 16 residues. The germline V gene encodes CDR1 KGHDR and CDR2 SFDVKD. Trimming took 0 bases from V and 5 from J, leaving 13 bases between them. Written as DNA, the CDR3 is TGTGCCACCAGTGATTTGCCTACAGGATGGGATCAGCCCCAGCATTTT. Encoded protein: CATSDLPTGWDQPQHF.

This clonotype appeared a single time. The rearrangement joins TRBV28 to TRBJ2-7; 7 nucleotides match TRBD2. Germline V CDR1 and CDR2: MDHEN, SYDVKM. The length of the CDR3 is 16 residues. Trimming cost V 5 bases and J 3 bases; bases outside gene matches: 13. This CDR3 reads CASSPNPRDYLYEQYF. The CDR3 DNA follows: TGTGCCAGCAGTCCCAACCCCCGGGACTACCTCTACGAGCAGTACTTC.

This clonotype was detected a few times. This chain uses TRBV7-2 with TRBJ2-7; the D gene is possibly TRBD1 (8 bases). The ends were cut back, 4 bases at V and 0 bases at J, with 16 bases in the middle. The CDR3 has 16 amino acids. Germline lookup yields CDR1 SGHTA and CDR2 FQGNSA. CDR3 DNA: TGTGCCAGCAGCTCTAGGGGGGGACAGGTCTCCTACGAGCAGTACTTC. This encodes CASSSRGGQVSYEQYF.

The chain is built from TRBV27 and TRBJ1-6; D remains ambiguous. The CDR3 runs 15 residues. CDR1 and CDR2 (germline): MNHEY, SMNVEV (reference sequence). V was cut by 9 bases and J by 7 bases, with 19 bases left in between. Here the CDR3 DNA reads TGTGCCAGTCTTCCAATGTTGGTTGCGAATTCACCCCTCCACTTT. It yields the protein CASLPMLVANSPLHF.

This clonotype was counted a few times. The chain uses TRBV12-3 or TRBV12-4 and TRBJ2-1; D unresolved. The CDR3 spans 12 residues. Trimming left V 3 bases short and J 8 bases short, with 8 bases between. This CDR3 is CASSFAFDEQFF. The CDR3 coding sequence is TGTGCCAGCAGTTTTGCATTCGATGAGCAGTTCTTC.

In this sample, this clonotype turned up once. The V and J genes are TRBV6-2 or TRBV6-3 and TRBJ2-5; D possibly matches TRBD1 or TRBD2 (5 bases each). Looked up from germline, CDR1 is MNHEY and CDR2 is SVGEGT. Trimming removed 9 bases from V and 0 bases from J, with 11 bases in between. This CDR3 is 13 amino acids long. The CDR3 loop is CARGTRYQETQYF. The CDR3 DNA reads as TGTGCCAGGGGGACCAGGTACCAAGAGACCCAGTACTTC.

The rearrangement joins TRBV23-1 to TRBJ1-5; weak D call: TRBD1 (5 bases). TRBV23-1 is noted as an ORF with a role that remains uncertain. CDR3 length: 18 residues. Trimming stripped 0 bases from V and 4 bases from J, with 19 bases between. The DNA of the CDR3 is TGCGCCAGCAGTCAATCGGGGGGAGGCAGGGAATTGAATCAGCCCCAGCATTTT. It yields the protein CASSQSGGGRELNQPQHF.